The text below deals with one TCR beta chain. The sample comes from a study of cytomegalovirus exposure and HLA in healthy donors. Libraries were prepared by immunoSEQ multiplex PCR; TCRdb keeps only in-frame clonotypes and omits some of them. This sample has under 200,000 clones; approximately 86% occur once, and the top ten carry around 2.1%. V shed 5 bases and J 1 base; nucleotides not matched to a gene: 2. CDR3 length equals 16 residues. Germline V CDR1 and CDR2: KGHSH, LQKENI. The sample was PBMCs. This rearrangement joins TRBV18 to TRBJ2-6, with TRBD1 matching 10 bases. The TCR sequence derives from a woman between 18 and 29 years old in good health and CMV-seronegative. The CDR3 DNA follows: TGTGCCAGCTCAGGGGACAGGGGATCTGGGGCCAACGTCCTGACTTTC. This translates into CASSGDRGSGANVLTF.